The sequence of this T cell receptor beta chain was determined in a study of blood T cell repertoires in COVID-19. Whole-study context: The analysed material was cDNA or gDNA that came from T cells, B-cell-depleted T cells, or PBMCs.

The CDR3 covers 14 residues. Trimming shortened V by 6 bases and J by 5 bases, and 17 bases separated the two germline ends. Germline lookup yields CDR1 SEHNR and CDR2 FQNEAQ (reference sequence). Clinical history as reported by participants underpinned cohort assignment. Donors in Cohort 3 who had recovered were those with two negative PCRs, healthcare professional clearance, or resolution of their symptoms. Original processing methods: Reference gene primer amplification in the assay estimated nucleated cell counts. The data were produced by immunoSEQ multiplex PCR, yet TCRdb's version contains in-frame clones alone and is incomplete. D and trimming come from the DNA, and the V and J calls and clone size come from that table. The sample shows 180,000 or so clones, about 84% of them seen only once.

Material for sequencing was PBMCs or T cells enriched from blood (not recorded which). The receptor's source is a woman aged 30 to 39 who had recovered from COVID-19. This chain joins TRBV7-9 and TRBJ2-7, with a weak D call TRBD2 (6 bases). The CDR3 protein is CASSPPGTLNEQYF. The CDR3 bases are TGTGCCAGCAGTCCTCCCGGGACTTTGAACGAGCAGTACTTC.